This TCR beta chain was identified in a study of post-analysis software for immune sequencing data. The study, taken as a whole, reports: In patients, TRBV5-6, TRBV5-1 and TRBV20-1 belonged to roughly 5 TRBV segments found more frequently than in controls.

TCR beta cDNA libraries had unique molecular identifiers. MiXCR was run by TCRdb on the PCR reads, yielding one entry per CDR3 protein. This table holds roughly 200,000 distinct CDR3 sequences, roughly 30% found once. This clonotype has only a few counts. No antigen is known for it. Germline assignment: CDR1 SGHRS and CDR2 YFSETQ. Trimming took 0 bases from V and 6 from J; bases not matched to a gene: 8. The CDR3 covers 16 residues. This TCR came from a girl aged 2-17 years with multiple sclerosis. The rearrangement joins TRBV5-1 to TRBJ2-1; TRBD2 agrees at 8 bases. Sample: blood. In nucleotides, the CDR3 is TGCGCCAGCAGCTTGGCGGGGGTAGCGGGGCCCAATGAGCAGTTCTTC. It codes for CASSLAGVAGPNEQFF.